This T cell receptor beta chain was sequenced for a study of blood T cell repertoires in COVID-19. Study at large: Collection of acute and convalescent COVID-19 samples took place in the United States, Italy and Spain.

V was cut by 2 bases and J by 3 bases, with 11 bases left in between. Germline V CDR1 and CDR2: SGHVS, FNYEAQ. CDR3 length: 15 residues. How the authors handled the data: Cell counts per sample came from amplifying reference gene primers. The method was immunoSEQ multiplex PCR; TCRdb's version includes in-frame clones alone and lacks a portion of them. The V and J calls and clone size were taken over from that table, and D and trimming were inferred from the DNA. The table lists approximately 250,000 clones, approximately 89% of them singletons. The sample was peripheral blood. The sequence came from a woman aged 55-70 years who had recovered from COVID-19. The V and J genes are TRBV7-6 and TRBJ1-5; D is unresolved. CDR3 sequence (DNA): TGTGCCAGCAGCTTACCGGGAGTCCCCAATCAGCCCCAGCATTTT. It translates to CASSLPGVPNQPQHF.